The next 6 T cell receptor beta chains were all read from a single sample in a study of molecular identifiers for immune sequencing clone quantification. Via MiXCR, TCRdb re-called the PCR reads, giving one row per CDR3 protein. The table shows around 100,000 distinct CDR3 sequences, with roughly a third occurring only once. The sample was naive CD8+ T cells from blood, with Jurkat cell RNA spiked in. Subset described: FACS-sorted CD8+CD4-CCR7+CD45RA+ naive T cells. All receptors come from a human donor in good health. Some libraries in this study had Jurkat cell RNA spiked in.

V and J are TRBV4-3 and TRBJ2-1, with TRBD2 identical over 9 bases. In germline, CDR1 is LGHNA, CDR2 YSLEER. Trimming removed 4 bases from V and 5 bases from J; junction bases left unmatched: 6. The CDR3 consists of 15 residues. The CDR3 DNA sequence: TGCGCCAGCAGCCTCGGACTAGCGTTAGACAATGAGCAGTTCTTC. Protein sequence: CASSLGLALDNEQFF.

This clonotype showed up just a few times. The rearrangement links TRBV4-2 to TRBJ2-1, with no clear D. V was pared by 0 bases and J by 5 bases, with 5 bases between. This CDR3 is built from 13 residues. Germline lookup yields CDR1 LGHNA and CDR2 YNFKEQ. This CDR3 is CASSQDPDNEQFF. CDR3 DNA: TGTGCCAGCAGCCAAGATCCGGACAATGAGCAGTTCTTC.

This clonotype was seen a handful of times. The V and J genes are TRBV28 and TRBJ2-1; TRBD2 matches 8 bases. The CDR3 is 18 amino acids. Germline CDR1 and CDR2: MDHEN and SYDVKM. V shed 5 bases, J shed 9 bases, and the junction held 21 bases outside the gene matches. The CDR3 region has the DNA TGTGCCAGCAGTATGTCTTTAGTCGGGAGGGCCCAAGGAGGTGAGCAGTTCTTC. Protein product: CASSMSLVGRAQGGEQFF.

Details on this clonotype: A much bigger clone sits one base away, suggesting this may be a read error. This chain connects TRBV29-1 to TRBJ2-2; D not resolved. V was cut by 4 bases and J by 0 bases, with 6 bases left in between. This CDR3 spans 13 amino acids. Germline lookup yields CDR1 SQVTM and CDR2 ANQGSEA. The CDR3 coding sequence is TGCAGCGTTGCACGGCCGAACACCGGGGAGCTGTTTTTT. Protein: CSVARPNTGELFF.

A note on this clonotype: A much larger clone sits a single nucleotide away, making a read error possible. The chain carries TRBV7-9 and TRBJ2-7; TRBD2 aligns across 8 bases. CDR1 is SEHNR, CDR2 FQNEAQ, per germline (reference sequence). This CDR3 comprises 17 residues. CDR3 DNA: TGTGCCAGCAGCCCAAGCCGGTTGGGCGGGAGGCTATACGAGAAGTACTTC. Translation gives CASSPSRLGGRLYEKYF. The whole variable domain, filled in from reference TRBV7-9 and TRBJ2-7, reads DTGVSQNPRHKITKRGQNVTFRCDPISEHNRLYWYRQTLGQGPEFLTYFQNEAQLEKSRLLSDRFSAERPKGSFSTLEIQRTEQGDSAMYLCASSPSRLGGRLYEKYFGPGTRLTVT.

Comments on this clonotype: This may be a read error, as it is one base from a much larger clone. The gene calls are TRBV6-5 and TRBJ2-3; 8 bases match TRBD2. CDR1 is MNHEY and CDR2 is SVGAGI in the germline V gene. The trim removed 5 bases at V and 3 bases at J, leaving 7 bases unmatched. This CDR3 is built from 15 residues. CDR3 amino acids: CASSPSGSRTDTQYF. CDR3 bases: TGTGCCAGCAGTCCCAGCGGGAGCCGTACAGATACGCAGTATTTT.